Sequencing of this T cell receptor (beta chain) was carried out in a study of blood T cell repertoires in COVID-19. Study as a whole: Researchers got acute and convalescent COVID-19 samples from the United States, Italy and Spain. In each case, the material was cDNA or gDNA derived from T cells, B-cell-depleted T cells, or PBMCs.

CDR3 length: 14 amino acids. CDR1 and CDR2 from the germline V gene are SGHAT and FQNNGV. V shed 0 bases and J shed 1 base, with 6 bases lying between them. As handled by the study authors: It was from reference gene primer amplification that nucleated cell counts were estimated. Some clones are missing from TCRdb's copy, which holds only in-frame ones; the method was immunoSEQ multiplex PCR. V, J and clone size reflect that table, while D and trimming were determined from the DNA. Among 68,000 or so clones listed, about 87% were seen once. This clone was observed a few times. The receptor was isolated from a human donor in a cohort sampled during active COVID-19. The sequencing sample was made of peripheral blood. This sequence joins TRBV11-2 and TRBJ1-1; D is undetermined. This CDR3 reads CASSLDLRNTEAFF. The CDR3 region has the DNA TGTGCCAGCAGCTTAGACCTCCGGAACACTGAAGCTTTCTTT.